Listed below are T cell receptor beta chains from one sample, sequenced in a study of vaccination and CD4 T cells after COVID-19. These receptors have no known antigen. Using its own MiXCR run on the PCR reads, TCRdb lists one record per CDR3 protein. The repertoire consists of roughly 13,000 distinct CDR3 sequences, with 29% occurring once and the leading ten covering roughly 19%. This material consisted of CD4+ T cells from blood, cultured in vitro, taken before SARS-CoV-2 vaccination. All receptors derive from a human donor who received a COVID-19 vaccine. Both conserved end residues are part of each CDR3. A D gene is named only where the DNA matches it firmly. Size tells how often a clone was seen (once, few, many) or the class of an expanded clone, and some rows leave it out.

J	size	V	D	DNA	CDR3
TRBJ1-2	few	TRBV12-3/TRBV12-4	TRBD1	TGTGCCAGCAGTTTAAGGGACAGGGTAAGGAGCTACACCTTC	CASSLRDRVRSYTF
TRBJ1-1	.	TRBV30	.	TGTGCCTGGAGTGTACCCAGGGGATTGGTGAACACTGAAGCTTTCTTT	CAWSVPRGLVNTEAFF
TRBJ1-2	.	TRBV10-3	.	TGTGCCATCAGTGAGTCGGGGATGGGTCCCCTGACAGAGATCTATGGCTACACCTTC	CAISESGMGPLTEIYGYTF
TRBJ2-7	few	TRBV12-3/TRBV12-4	.	TGTGCCAGCAGTCACACGGACGGCGAGCAGTACTTC	CASSHTDGEQYF
TRBJ1-3	once	TRBV5-1	.	TGCGCCAGCAGCTTGGTTGGAGGGGACTCTGGAAACACCATATATTTT	CASSLVGGDSGNTIYF
TRBJ2-7	.	TRBV6-1	.	TGTGCCAGCAGTGAAGCACACTCACAGGGTTACGAGCAGTACTTC	CASSEAHSQGYEQYF
TRBJ2-1	.	TRBV2	TRBD1	TGTGCCAGCAGCGATGACAGGGTAGCGTACAATGAGCAGTTCTTC	CASSDDRVAYNEQFF
TRBJ2-1	.	TRBV11-1	TRBD1	TGTGCCAGCAGCCGACAGGGAGAATCCTACAATGAGCAGTTCTTC	CASSRQGESYNEQFF
TRBJ1-2	.	TRBV24-1	.	TGTGCCACCAGTGATTTGATGTTAGGAGAAAATGGCTACACCTTC	CATSDLMLGENGYTF
TRBJ2-5	.	TRBV3-1	.	TGTGCCAGCAGCCCACGAGGGGCAGGATTCGGCGAAGAGACCCAGTACTTC	CASSPRGAGFGEETQYF
TRBJ2-3	.	TRBV25-1	TRBD2	TGTGCCAGCAGGGGCAGCGGGGGGGTCACAGATACGCAGTATTTT	CASRGSGGVTDTQYF
TRBJ1-3	.	TRBV5-4	TRBD1	TGTGCCAGCAGCTTGGACAGGGGCTCTGGAAACACCATATATTTT	CASSLDRGSGNTIYF
TRBJ2-5	.	TRBV12-3/TRBV12-4	.	TGTGCCAGCAGTCCGCAGGGTGTGACCCAGTACTTC	CASSPQGVTQYF
TRBJ1-1	.	TRBV25-1	.	TGTGCCAGCAGTGCCACACAGGGTATCGACACTGAAGCTTTCTTT	CASSATQGIDTEAFF
TRBJ1-3	.	TRBV6-1	.	TGTGCCAGCAGCAGTAGCTCTGGAAACACCATATATTTT	CASSSSSGNTIYF
TRBJ2-3	.	TRBV6-1	TRBD2	TGTGCCAGCAGTGATAGACTAGCGGGGGGCCTCACAGATACGCAGTATTTT	CASSDRLAGGLTDTQYF
TRBJ2-2	.	TRBV19	.	TGTGCCAGTAGTAGGGGATACACCGGGGAGCTGTTTTTT	CASSRGYTGELFF
TRBJ2-5	few	TRBV2	TRBD2	TGTGCCAGCAGGGGAGGGACTAGCGCCATGGGTGCCCAGTACTTC	CASRGGTSAMGAQYF
TRBJ2-7	.	TRBV7-8	TRBD2	TGTGCCAGCGGTCGGCGGGGGGCCCCTACCTACGAGCAGTACTTC	CASGRRGAPTYEQYF
TRBJ1-5	.	TRBV12-5	.	TGTGCTAGTGGTTTAAGTGTAGTGGGTCAGCCCCAGCATTTT	CASGLSVVGQPQHF
TRBJ2-7	.	TRBV20-1	TRBD2	TGCAGTGCTAGAGTAGAACGGGGGGGCCTTGACGAGCAGTACTTC	CSARVERGGLDEQYF
TRBJ1-2	.	TRBV4-2	.	TGTGCCAGCAGCCAAGACCATCAAGGTACTCGAGGGCTTGCTCATGGCTACACCTTC	CASSQDHQGTRGLAHGYTF
TRBJ1-2	.	TRBV20-1	.	TGCAGTGCTAAGAAGACGGACAGAAACTATGGCTACACCTTC	CSAKKTDRNYGYTF
TRBJ1-1	.	TRBV20-1	.	TGCAGTGCTAGAATACAAGAAGCTTTCTTT	CSARIQEAFF
TRBJ1-1	.	TRBV7-8	.	TGTGCCAGCAGCTTAGACAGGGTGAACACTGAAGCTTTCTTT	CASSLDRVNTEAFF
TRBJ2-3	.	TRBV5-1	TRBD2	TGCGCCAGCAGCTCATTTACTAGCGGGGGCTCTCCTAGCACAGATACGCAGTATTTT	CASSSFTSGGSPSTDTQYF
TRBJ2-7	few	TRBV12-3/TRBV12-4	TRBD1	TGTGCCAGCAGTACGGACAGGGGGCTCTACGAGCAGTACTTC	CASSTDRGLYEQYF
TRBJ2-2	.	TRBV10-3	.	TGTGCCATCAGTGAGTCGAAGGGAGGAAGCACCGGGGAGCTGTTTTTT	CAISESKGGSTGELFF
TRBJ2-1	.	TRBV24-1	.	TGTGCCACCAGGGGGACTGATTACAATGAGCAGTTCTTC	CATRGTDYNEQFF
TRBJ1-6	few	TRBV7-9	.	TGTGCCAGCAGCTTAGTCAGGGGCCCGAATTCACCCCTCCACTTT	CASSLVRGPNSPLHF
TRBJ2-3	.	TRBV12-3/TRBV12-4	TRBD2	TGTGCCAGCAGTTCGGGGGGGACGGCAGATACGCAGTATTTT	CASSSGGTADTQYF
TRBJ2-5	.	TRBV2	.	TGTGCCAGCAGTCTACAGATCGGGCCAGAAGGAGGGACCCAGTACTTC	CASSLQIGPEGGTQYF
TRBJ2-1	few	TRBV20-1	TRBD2	TGCAGTGCTACCCCGGGGGGGCACTACAATGAGCAGTTCTTC	CSATPGGHYNEQFF
TRBJ2-5	few	TRBV7-3	.	TGTGCCAGCAGCTTTGAAGTCCAAGAGACCCAGTACTTC	CASSFEVQETQYF
TRBJ2-3	few	TRBV7-9	TRBD2	TGTGCCAGCAGCTTAGGAACTAGCGGGGGGGCCTGGGATACGCAGTATTTT	CASSLGTSGGAWDTQYF
TRBJ1-5	.	TRBV19	TRBD1	TGTGCCAGTAGCACTACCCAGGGGGCTCTATGGCAGCCCCAGCATTTT	CASSTTQGALWQPQHF
TRBJ1-6	.	TRBV6-1	.	TGTGCCAGCAGTGAAAGGGGACTCCTGAGATCGCGAAATTCACCCCTCCACTTT	CASSERGLLRSRNSPLHF